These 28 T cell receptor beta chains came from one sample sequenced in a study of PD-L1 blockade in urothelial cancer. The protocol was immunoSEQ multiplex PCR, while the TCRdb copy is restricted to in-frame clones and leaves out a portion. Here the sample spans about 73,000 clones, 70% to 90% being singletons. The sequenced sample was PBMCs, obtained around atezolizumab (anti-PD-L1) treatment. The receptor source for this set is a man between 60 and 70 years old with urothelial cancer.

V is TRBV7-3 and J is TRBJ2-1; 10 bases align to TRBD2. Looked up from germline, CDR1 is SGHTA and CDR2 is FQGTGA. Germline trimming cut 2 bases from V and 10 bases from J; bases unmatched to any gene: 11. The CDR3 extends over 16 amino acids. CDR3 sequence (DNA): TGTGCCAGCAGCTTATTGGGGCTAGCGGGGGATGGCGAGCAGTTCTTC. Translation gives CASSLLGLAGDGEQFF. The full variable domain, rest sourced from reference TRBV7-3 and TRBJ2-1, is GAGVSQTPSNKVTEKGKYVELRCDPISGHTALYWYRQSLGQGPEFLIYFQGTGAADDSGLPNDRFFAVRPEGSVSTLKIQRTERGDSAVYLCASSLLGLAGDGEQFFGPGTRLTVL.

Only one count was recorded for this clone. The DNA for the CDR3 is TGTGCCAGCAGTTACCTATCTGGGGCCAACGTCCTGACTTTC. Residues: CASSYLSGANVLTF. The V call is TRBV6-6, the J call TRBJ2-6; no definite D call. This CDR3 spans 14 amino acids. V lost 2 bases and J 1 base, leaving 3 bases between the germline ends. Per germline, CDR1 MNHNY and CDR2 SVGAGI (reference sequence).

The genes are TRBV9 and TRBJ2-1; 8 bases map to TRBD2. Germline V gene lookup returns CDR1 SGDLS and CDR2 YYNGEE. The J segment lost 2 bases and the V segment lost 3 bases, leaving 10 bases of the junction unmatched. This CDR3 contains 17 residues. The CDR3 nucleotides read TGTGCCAGCAGCGCCGGGGGGGCGCCCCCTACCTACAATGAGCAGTTCTTC. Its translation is CASSAGGAPPTYNEQFF.

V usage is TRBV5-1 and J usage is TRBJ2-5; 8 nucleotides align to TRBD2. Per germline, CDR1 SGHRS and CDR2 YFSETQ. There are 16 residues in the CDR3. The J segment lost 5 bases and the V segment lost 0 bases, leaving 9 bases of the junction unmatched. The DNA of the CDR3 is TGCGCCAGCAGCTTGGATTCGGGAGGGCCCCGGGAGACCCAGTACTTC. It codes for CASSLDSGGPRETQYF. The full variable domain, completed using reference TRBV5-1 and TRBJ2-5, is KAGVTQTPRYLIKTRGQQVTLSCSPISGHRSVSWYQQTPGQGLQFLFEYFSETQRNKGNFPGRFSGRQFSNSRSEMNVSTLELGDSALYLCASSLDSGGPRETQYFGPGTRLLVL.

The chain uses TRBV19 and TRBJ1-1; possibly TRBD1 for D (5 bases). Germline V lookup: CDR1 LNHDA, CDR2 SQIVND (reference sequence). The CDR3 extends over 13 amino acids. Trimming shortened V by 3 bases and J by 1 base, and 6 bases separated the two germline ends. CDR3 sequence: CASSIRGNTEAFF. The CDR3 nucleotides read TGTGCCAGTAGTATTAGGGGGAACACTGAAGCTTTCTTT.

The CDR3 coding sequence is TGTGCCAGCAGCTTCGGGACTAGCACAGATACGCAGTATTTT. It codes for CASSFGTSTDTQYF. The chain uses TRBV9 and TRBJ2-3; possible D gene TRBD2, 6 bases. Per the germline V gene, CDR1 is SGDLS and CDR2 is YYNGEE. The germline V and J ends were trimmed by 4 bases and 0 bases, with 9 bases remaining between them. The CDR3 totals 14 residues.

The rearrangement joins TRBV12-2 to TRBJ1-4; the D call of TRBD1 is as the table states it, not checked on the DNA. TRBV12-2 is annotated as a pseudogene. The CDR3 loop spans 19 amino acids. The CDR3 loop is CASRFPRGQGNRDHEKLFF. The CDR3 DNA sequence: TGTGCAAGTCGCTTCCCCCGGGGACAGGGTAACCGGGATCATGAAAAACTGTTTTTT.

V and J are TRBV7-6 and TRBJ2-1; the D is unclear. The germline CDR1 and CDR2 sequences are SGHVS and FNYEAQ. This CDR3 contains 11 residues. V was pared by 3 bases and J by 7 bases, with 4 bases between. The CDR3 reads CASSLQNEQFF. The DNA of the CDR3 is TGTGCCAGCAGCTTGCAGAATGAGCAGTTCTTC.

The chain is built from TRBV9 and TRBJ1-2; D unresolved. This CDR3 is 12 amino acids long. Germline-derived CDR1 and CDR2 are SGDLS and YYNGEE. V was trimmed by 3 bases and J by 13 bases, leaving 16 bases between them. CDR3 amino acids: CASSGTGSGCTF. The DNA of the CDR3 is TGTGCCAGCAGCGGAACCGGGTCTGGATGCACCTTC. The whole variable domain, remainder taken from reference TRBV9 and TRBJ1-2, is DSGVTQTPKHLITATGQRVTLRCSPRSGDLSVYWYQQSLDQGLQFLIQYYNGEERAKGNILERFSAQQFPDLHSELNLSSLELGDSALYFCASSGTGSGCTFGSGTRLTVV.

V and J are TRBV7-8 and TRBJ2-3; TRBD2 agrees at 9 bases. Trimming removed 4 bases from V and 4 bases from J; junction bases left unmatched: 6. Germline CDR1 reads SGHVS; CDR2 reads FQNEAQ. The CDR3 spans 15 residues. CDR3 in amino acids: CASSSGTSFPDTQYF. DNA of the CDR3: TGTGCCAGCAGCTCCGGGACTAGCTTTCCAGATACGCAGTATTTT.

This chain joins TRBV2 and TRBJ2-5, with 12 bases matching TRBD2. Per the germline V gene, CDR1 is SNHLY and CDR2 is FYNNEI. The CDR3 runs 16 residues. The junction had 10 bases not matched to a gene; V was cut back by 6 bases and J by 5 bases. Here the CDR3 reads CASRPSGGAMSETQYF. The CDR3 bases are TGTGCCAGCAGACCTAGCGGGGGGGCGATGAGTGAGACCCAGTACTTC.

The CDR3: CASRSTGSSNQPQHF. The DNA of the CDR3 is TGTGCCAGCAGGTCGACAGGGAGTAGCAATCAGCCCCAGCATTTT. The J gene is TRBJ1-5, the V gene TRBV28; TRBD1 aligns across 7 bases. The germline gives CDR1 MDHEN, CDR2 SYDVKM. The ends lost 6 bases at V and 0 bases at J; junction bases unmatched: 5. CDR3 size: 15 residues.

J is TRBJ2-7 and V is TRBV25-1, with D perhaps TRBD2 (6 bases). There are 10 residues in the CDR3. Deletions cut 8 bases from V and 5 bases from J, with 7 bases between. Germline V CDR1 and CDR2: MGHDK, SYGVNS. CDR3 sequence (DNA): TGTGCCAGCGGCGGGAACGAGCAGTACTTC. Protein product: CASGGNEQYF.

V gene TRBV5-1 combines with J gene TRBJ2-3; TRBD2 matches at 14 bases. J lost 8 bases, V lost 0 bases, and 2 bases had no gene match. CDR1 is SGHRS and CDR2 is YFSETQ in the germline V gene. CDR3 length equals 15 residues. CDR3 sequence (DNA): TGCGCCAGCAGCTTGGGACTAGCGGGGGGGACTACGCAGTATTTT. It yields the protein CASSLGLAGGTTQYF.

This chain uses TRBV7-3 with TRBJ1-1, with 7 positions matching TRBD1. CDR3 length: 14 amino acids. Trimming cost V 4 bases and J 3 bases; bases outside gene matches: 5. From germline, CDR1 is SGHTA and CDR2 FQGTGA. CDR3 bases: TGTGCCAGCAGCTCACAGGGGATGGACACTGAAGCTTTCTTT. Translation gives CASSSQGMDTEAFF.

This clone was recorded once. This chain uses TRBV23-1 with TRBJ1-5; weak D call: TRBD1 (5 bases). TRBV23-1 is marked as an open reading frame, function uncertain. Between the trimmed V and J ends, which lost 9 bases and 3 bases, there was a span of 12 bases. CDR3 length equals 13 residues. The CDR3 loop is CARMVGANQPQHF. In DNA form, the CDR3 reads TGCGCCAGGATGGTAGGGGCCAATCAGCCCCAGCATTTT.

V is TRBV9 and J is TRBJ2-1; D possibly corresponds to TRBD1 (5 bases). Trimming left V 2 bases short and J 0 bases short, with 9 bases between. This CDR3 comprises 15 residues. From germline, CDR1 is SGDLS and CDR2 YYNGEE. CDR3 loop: CASSVQGNSYNEQFF. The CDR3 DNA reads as TGTGCCAGCAGCGTGCAGGGAAACTCCTACAATGAGCAGTTCTTC.

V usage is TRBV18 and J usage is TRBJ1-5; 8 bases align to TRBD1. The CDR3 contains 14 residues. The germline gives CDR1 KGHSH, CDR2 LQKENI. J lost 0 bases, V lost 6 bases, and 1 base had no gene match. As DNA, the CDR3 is TGTGCCAGCTCGACAGGGGATAGCAATCAGCCCCAGCATTTT. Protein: CASSTGDSNQPQHF.

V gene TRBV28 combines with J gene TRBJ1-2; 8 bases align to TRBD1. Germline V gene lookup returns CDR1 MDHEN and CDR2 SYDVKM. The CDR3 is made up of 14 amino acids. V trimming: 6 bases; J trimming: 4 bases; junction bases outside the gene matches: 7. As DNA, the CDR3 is TGTGCCAGCAGACCCACCGACAGGGGCTATGGCTACACCTTC. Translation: CASRPTDRGYGYTF.

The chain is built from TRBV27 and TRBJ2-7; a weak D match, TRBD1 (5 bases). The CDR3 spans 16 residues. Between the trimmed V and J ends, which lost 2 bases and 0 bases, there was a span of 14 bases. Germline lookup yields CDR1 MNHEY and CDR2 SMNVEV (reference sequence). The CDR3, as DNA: TGTGCCAGCAGTTTAGCGGCACAGGTGAGCTCCTACGAGCAGTACTTC. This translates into CASSLAAQVSSYEQYF.

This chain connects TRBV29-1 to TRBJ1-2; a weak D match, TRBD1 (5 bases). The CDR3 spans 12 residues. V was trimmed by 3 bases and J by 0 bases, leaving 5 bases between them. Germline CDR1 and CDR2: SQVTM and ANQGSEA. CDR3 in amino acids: CSVDRANYGYTF. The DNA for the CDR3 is TGCAGCGTTGACAGGGCTAACTATGGCTACACCTTC.

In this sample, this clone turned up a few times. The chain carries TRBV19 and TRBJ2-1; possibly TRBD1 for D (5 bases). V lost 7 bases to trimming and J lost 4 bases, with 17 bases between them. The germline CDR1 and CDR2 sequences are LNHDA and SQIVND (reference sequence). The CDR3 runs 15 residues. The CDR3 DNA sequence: TGTGCCAGTACTATCGCGGCAGGGCCTTACAATGAGCAGTTCTTC. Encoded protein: CASTIAAGPYNEQFF.

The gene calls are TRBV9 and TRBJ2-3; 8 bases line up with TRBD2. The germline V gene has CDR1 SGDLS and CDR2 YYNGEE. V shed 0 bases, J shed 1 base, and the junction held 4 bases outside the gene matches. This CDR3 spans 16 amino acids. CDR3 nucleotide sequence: TGTGCCAGCAGCGTAGTATCGGGGGGGGGCACAGATACGCAGTATTTT. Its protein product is CASSVVSGGGTDTQYF.

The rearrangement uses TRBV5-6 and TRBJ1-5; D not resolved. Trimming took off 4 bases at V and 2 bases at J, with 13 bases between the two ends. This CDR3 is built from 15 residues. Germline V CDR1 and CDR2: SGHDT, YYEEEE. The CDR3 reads CASSLGGAGNQPQHF. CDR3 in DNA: TGTGCCAGCAGCCTAGGAGGCGCAGGCAATCAGCCCCAGCATTTT.

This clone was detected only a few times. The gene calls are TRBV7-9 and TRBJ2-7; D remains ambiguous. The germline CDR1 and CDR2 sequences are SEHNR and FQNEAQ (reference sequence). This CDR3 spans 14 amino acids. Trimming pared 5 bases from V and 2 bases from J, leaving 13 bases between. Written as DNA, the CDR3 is TGTGCCAGCAGCCCCATAACAAGTCCCTACGAGCAGTACTTC. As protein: CASSPITSPYEQYF.

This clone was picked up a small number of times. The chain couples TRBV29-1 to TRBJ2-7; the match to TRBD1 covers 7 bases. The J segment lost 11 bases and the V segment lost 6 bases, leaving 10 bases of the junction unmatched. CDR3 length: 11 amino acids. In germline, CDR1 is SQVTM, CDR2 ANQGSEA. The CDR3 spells CSVSRDSIKYF. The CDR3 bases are TGCAGCGTCTCCAGGGACAGCATAAAGTACTTC.

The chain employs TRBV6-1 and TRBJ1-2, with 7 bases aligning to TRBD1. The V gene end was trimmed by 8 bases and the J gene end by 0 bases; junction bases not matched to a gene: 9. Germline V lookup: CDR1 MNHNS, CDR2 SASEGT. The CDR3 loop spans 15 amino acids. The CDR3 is CASDEGTESNYGYTF. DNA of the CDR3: TGTGCCAGCGACGAAGGGACAGAGTCTAACTATGGCTACACCTTC.

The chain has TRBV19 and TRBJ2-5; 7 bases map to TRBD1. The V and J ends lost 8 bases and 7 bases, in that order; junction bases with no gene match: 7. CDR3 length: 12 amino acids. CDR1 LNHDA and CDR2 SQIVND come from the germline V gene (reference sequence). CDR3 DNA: TGTGCCAGTCGAGGGACAGCAGGGACCCAGTACTTC. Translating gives CASRGTAGTQYF.